This T cell receptor (beta chain) was sequenced for a study of radiation and T cells in renal cell carcinoma. In the study overall: Nephrectomy followed 15 Gy stereotactic body radiation by 4 weeks.

Germline CDR1 reads MNHNS; CDR2 reads SASEGT. This CDR3 region has 15 residues. Between the trimmed V and J ends, which lost 3 bases and 1 base, there was a span of 13 bases. Broader study findings: In blood, top tumor clones expanded by 2 weeks, shrinking by 4. Without pretreatment biopsies, baseline tumor clonotype presence was undetermined.

Time point specified: baseline pretreatment blood. Treatment denoted: 15 Gy SBRT to primary tumor, nephrectomy 4 weeks later. Regarding this clone: What it recognizes is unknown.

TCRdb's table, derived via immunoSEQ multiplex PCR, lists solely in-frame clones and lacks some. The sample comprises roughly 100,000 clones, 80% to 90% of which are singletons, and 7.5% to 8.5% rests with the top ten. This sequence originates from a man aged 45-65 years with renal cell carcinoma. The sample consisted of blood, taken from a patient whose treatment included radiotherapy and nephrectomy. V gene TRBV6-1 combines with J gene TRBJ2-7, with D possibly called TRBD1 or TRBD2 (5 bases each). The CDR3 loop reads CASSESGTGSYEQYF. CDR3 nucleotides: TGTGCCAGCAGTGAGTCCGGGACGGGTTCCTACGAGCAGTACTTC.